These T cell receptor beta chains were read from a single sample in a study of CD8 T cell repertoires and HIV-1 epitope variants. Their antigens are not known. Generated by immunoSEQ multiplex PCR, the TCRdb table keeps only in-frame clones and is missing some. The data contain around 5,200 clones, 60% to 70% of them singletons. Sequenced material: cultured CD8+ T cells derived from PBMCs. These TCRs come from a male donor with HIV. The CDR3 runs from the conserved cysteine through the conserved F or W. The order of the fields is V gene, clone size, D gene, J gene, CDR3 DNA, CDR3 protein. The D gene is left open where the match is weak. Size tells how often a clone was seen (once, few, many) or the class of an expanded clone, and some rows leave it out.

V gene: TRBV28
clone size: NA
D gene: TRBD2
J gene: TRBJ2-2
CDR3 DNA: TGTGCCAGCAGTTTTTCCTCCCAGATGGGACTAGCGGGGACGGGCACCGGGGAGCTGTTTTTT
CDR3 protein: CASSFSSQMGLAGTGTGELFF

V gene: TRBV19
clone size: few
D gene: TRBD1
J gene: TRBJ1-5
CDR3 DNA: TGTGCCAGTAGTGGTGGACAGGGTGGCAATCAGCCCCAGCATTTT
CDR3 protein: CASSGGQGGNQPQHF

V gene: TRBV29-1
clone size: few
D gene: NA
J gene: TRBJ1-1
CDR3 DNA: TGCAGCGTTGAGGGGAATACTGAAGCTTTCTTT
CDR3 protein: CSVEGNTEAFF

V gene: TRBV25-1
clone size: NA
D gene: TRBD2
J gene: TRBJ2-7
CDR3 DNA: TGTGCCAGCAGCCATAGCGGGGGAACTTACGAGCAGTACTTC
CDR3 protein: CASSHSGGTYEQYF

V gene: TRBV6-4
clone size: few
D gene: NA
J gene: TRBJ2-2
CDR3 DNA: TGTGCCAGCAGTGACAGGAACACCGGGGAGCTGTTTTTT
CDR3 protein: CASSDRNTGELFF

V gene: TRBV19
clone size: NA
D gene: TRBD1
J gene: TRBJ1-2
CDR3 DNA: TGTGCCAGTAGTATCTTGGGGACAGGGGACGTCAATGGCTACACCTTC
CDR3 protein: CASSILGTGDVNGYTF

V gene: TRBV5-4
clone size: few
D gene: TRBD1
J gene: TRBJ1-1
CDR3 DNA: TGTGCCAGCAGCCAGCAGGGGGGCACTGAAGCTTTCTTT
CDR3 protein: CASSQQGGTEAFF

V gene: TRBV30
clone size: few
D gene: NA
J gene: TRBJ2-7
CDR3 DNA: TGTGCCTGGAGTGTTTTAGGGGACGAGCAGTACTTC
CDR3 protein: CAWSVLGDEQYF

V gene: TRBV7-2
clone size: NA
D gene: NA
J gene: TRBJ1-5
CDR3 DNA: TGTGCCAGCAGAGCGGGGACTCAGCCCCAGCATTTT
CDR3 protein: CASRAGTQPQHF

V gene: TRBV6-5
clone size: NA
D gene: NA
J gene: TRBJ2-5
CDR3 DNA: TGTGCCAGCAGTTACTCGATTGCCCTCTACCAAGAGACCCAGTACTTC
CDR3 protein: CASSYSIALYQETQYF

V gene: TRBV6-6
clone size: NA
D gene: NA
J gene: TRBJ1-4
CDR3 DNA: TGTGCCAGCAGTTACGGGGCAACGGCGATAGGACTGTTTTTT
CDR3 protein: CASSYGATAIGLFF

V gene: TRBV25-1
clone size: NA
D gene: NA
J gene: TRBJ1-2
CDR3 DNA: TGTGCCAGCAGTGAATTGGGCAGTTTCTATGGCTACACCTTC
CDR3 protein: CASSELGSFYGYTF

V gene: TRBV6-1
clone size: once
D gene: TRBD1
J gene: TRBJ2-7
CDR3 DNA: TGTGCCAGCATCGGACAGGAAACTTACGAGCAGTACTTC
CDR3 protein: CASIGQETYEQYF

V gene: TRBV4-1
clone size: NA
D gene: NA
J gene: TRBJ2-5
CDR3 DNA: TGCGCCAGCAGCCAAGAGTGGAGGGAAACAGAGACCCAGTACTTC
CDR3 protein: CASSQEWRETETQYF

V gene: TRBV6-5
clone size: NA
D gene: NA
J gene: TRBJ1-1
CDR3 DNA: TGTGCCAGCAGTTACGCAGAATCGAACACTGAAGCTTTCTTT
CDR3 protein: CASSYAESNTEAFF

V gene: TRBV4-2
clone size: few
D gene: TRBD1
J gene: TRBJ1-1
CDR3 DNA: TGTGCCAGCAGCCTTTGGACAGGGGGAAACACTGAAGCTTTCTTT
CDR3 protein: CASSLWTGGNTEAFF

V gene: TRBV6-1
clone size: NA
D gene: NA
J gene: TRBJ1-5
CDR3 DNA: TGTGCCAGCAGTGAAGACCCTCAGGGGATATTCCAGCCCCAGCATTTT
CDR3 protein: CASSEDPQGIFQPQHF

V gene: TRBV12-5
clone size: NA
D gene: NA
J gene: TRBJ2-6
CDR3 DNA: TGTGCTAGTGGTAGGGCATGCAGGACAAAGTCGGGCAACGTCCTGACTTTC
CDR3 protein: CASGRACRTKSGNVLTF

V gene: TRBV6-1
clone size: NA
D gene: TRBD1
J gene: TRBJ2-1
CDR3 DNA: TGTGCCAGCAGTGAAGCGAGAGCGGACAGGGACAATGAGCAGTTCTTC
CDR3 protein: CASSEARADRDNEQFF

V gene: TRBV28
clone size: NA
D gene: NA
J gene: TRBJ1-4
CDR3 DNA: TGTGCCAGCAGTTTGGGGTTTATGGCAACTAATGAAAAACTGTTTTTT
CDR3 protein: CASSLGFMATNEKLFF

V gene: TRBV6-8
clone size: few
D gene: NA
J gene: TRBJ2-2
CDR3 DNA: TGTGCCAGCAGAGAAACCGGGGAGCTGTTTTTT
CDR3 protein: CASRETGELFF

V gene: TRBV6-1
clone size: few
D gene: TRBD1
J gene: TRBJ2-2
CDR3 DNA: TGTGCCAGCAGTCTGGGACAGCACACCGGGGAGCTGTTTTTT
CDR3 protein: CASSLGQHTGELFF